This note documents a single TCR beta chain sequence. Its target is not known. This sample was included in a study of OX40 agonist ivuxolimab in advanced cancers. Background on the study: Patients took ivuxolimab, an agonistic anti-OX40 (CD134) antibody. Study-level points and caveats: Dose levels from 0.1 to 3.0 mg/kg saw CD4+ and CD8+ blood T cells expand clonally by week 6.

This table comes from immunoSEQ multiplex PCR, and its TCRdb copy is limited to in-frame clones, with some not included. The sample holds around 11,000 clones, roughly 81% seen once. Per the germline V gene, CDR1 is SGHVS and CDR2 is FNYEAQ. V was cut by 1 base and J by 2 bases, with 9 bases left in between. The length of the CDR3 is 15 residues. The sequence came from an adult with an advanced solid tumor such as melanoma, head and neck, liver or kidney cancer. J is TRBJ1-3 and V is TRBV7-6; D unclear. This sample comprised CD4+ or CD8+ T cells sorted from blood, obtained in a trial of the OX40 agonist ivuxolimab. CDR3 nucleotides: TGTGCCAGCAGCTTAGGCTACGGGGCTGGAAACACCATATATTTT. This sequence encodes CASSLGYGAGNTIYF.